These 2 T cell receptor beta chains share one sample of origin, sequenced in a study of blood T cell repertoires in COVID-19. Data came from immunoSEQ multiplex PCR; TCRdb stores just in-frame clones and leaves some out. The sample contains about 190,000 clones, nearly 90% of which appear only once. Sequences were obtained from peripheral blood. These TCRs come from a man in his sixties with active or convalescent COVID-19.

The chain combines TRBV12-3 or TRBV12-4 with TRBJ2-7; D may be TRBD1 (6 bases). The CDR3 extends over 12 amino acids. V was trimmed by 6 bases and J by 5 bases, leaving 11 bases between them. CDR3 coding DNA: TGTGCCAGCAGCCCGGACAGCCACGAGCAGTACTTC. Protein: CASSPDSHEQYF.

The rearrangement links TRBV5-1 to TRBJ1-6; a weak D match, TRBD1 (6 bases). CDR1 is SGHRS and CDR2 is YFSETQ in the germline V gene. The CDR3 consists of 19 residues. The V end was cut by 4 bases, the J end by 14 bases, with 34 bases between. This chain's CDR3 is CASSQNRESSSSIPATLHF. CDR3 sequence (DNA): TGCGCCAGCAGCCAAAACAGGGAATCATCGAGTTCGATACCAGCCACCCTCCACTTT.